The sequence of this TCR beta chain was determined in a study of Graves' ophthalmopathy and Graves' hyperthyroidism. For the study at large: Peripheral blood sampling preceded any treatment and occurred at initial diagnosis.

With regard to this clonotype: The antigen remains unidentified.

Per germline, CDR1 SEHNR and CDR2 FQNEAQ (reference sequence). Trimming stripped 5 bases from V and 7 bases from J, with 14 bases between. The CDR3 is made up of 13 amino acids. Moderate-to-severe activity, CAS at least 3, NOSPECS at least 4 and duration under 3 months characterized donors with ophthalmopathy. Study outcomes and limitations: Discriminating ophthalmopathy from stable hyperthyroidism, a 13-signature model attained a sensitivity of about 88% and a specificity of approximately 81%. Blood also held most thyroid clonotypes expanded above 0.001 frequency.

The sequenced template was RNA, covering the TCR beta CDR3 region. In the first round, RT-PCR was carried out with HTBI primers, and a multiplex PCR formed the second round. TCRdb independently ran MiXCR on the multiplex PCR reads; one entry per CDR3 protein. The sample has some 250,000 distinct CDR3 sequences, around 42% seen once. This sequence was found in an adult man with Graves' ophthalmopathy. This chain joins TRBV7-9 and TRBJ1-2; D call uncertain. The sequencing input was peripheral blood. This chain's CDR3 is CASSPRKGSGYTF. The DNA of the CDR3 is TGTGCCAGCAGCCCGAGGAAGGGAAGTGGCTACACCTTC.